A selection of T cell receptor beta chains follows, all from one sample in a study of PD-1 blockade in classical Hodgkin lymphoma. The repertoire was sequenced with immunoSEQ multiplex PCR; TCRdb's copy has only in-frame clones and lacks some. Counted here are 40,000 to 65,000 clones, around 86% occurring once; the ten biggest clones make up around 6.5%. This material consisted of peripheral blood mononuclear cells (PBMCs), taken before the fourth cycle of nivolumab. These receptors came from a human donor with classical Hodgkin lymphoma. The CDR3 runs from the conserved cysteine through the conserved F or W. The D gene is left open where the match is weak. Part of the rows lack a size; the others show once, few, many or a class for expanded clones.

>TRBV28|TRBJ1-4|.|.
TGTGCCAGCAGGCGTACTAATGAAAAACTGTTTTTT
CASRRTNEKLFF
>TRBV4-3|TRBJ2-3|.|.
TGCGCCAGCAGCCGAAAAGCGGGAGATACGCAGTATTTT
CASSRKAGDTQYF
>TRBV5-1|TRBJ2-1|.|TRBD2
TGCGCCAGCAGCTTGGGTACTAGCGGCCCCAATGAGCAGTTCTTC
CASSLGTSGPNEQFF
>TRBV9|TRBJ2-3|.|TRBD2
TGTGCCAGCAGCGCCATAGCGGGAGGAAACACAGATACGCAGTATTTT
CASSAIAGGNTDTQYF
>TRBV5-6|TRBJ2-3|.|.
TGTGCCAGCAGCTTGGCCGGGGGCACAGATACGCAGTATTTT
CASSLAGGTDTQYF
>TRBV5-1|TRBJ2-3|.|TRBD2
TGCGCCAGCAGGGACCTGGCGGGGGGGACAGATACGCAGTATTTT
CASRDLAGGTDTQYF
>TRBV2|TRBJ1-1|once|.
TGTGCCAGCAGAGGAAGTGGGGGGAGCACTGAAGCTTTCTTT
CASRGSGGSTEAFF
>TRBV28|TRBJ1-4|.|TRBD1
TGTGCCAGCAGGCAGACAGGGGAAGAAAAACTGTTTTTT
CASRQTGEEKLFF
>TRBV28|TRBJ1-5|few|TRBD1
TGTGCCATCAGAGGGGGCACCGGGGGTCAGCCCCAGCATTTT
CAIRGGTGGQPQHF
>TRBV4-1|TRBJ1-3|once|TRBD1
TGCGCCAGCAGCCAAGATATGACAGGGGCGATCTCTGGAAACACCATATATTTT
CASSQDMTGAISGNTIYF
>TRBV18|TRBJ2-3|.|.
TGTGCCAGCTCCCCCGGGACTCGCACAGATACGCAGTATTTT
CASSPGTRTDTQYF
>TRBV11-2|TRBJ2-5|.|.
TGTGCCAGCAGCTTGTGGGAGGCGGAGACCCAGTACTTC
CASSLWEAETQYF
>TRBV5-1|TRBJ1-6|few|.
TGCGCCAGCAGCTTGGTGCCCGAGGGGCCCCTCCACTTT
CASSLVPEGPLHF
>TRBV9|TRBJ2-5|.|.
TGTGCCAGCAGCGTAGTCCCCGGGGGCCAAGAGACCCAGTACTTC
CASSVVPGGQETQYF
>TRBV7-3|TRBJ1-1|.|.
TGTGCCAGCAGCTTAACGGTGTGGGAAAGGACTGAAGCTTTCTTT
CASSLTVWERTEAFF
>TRBV2|TRBJ1-4|.|TRBD1
TGTGCCAGCAGTGTCGGGACAGTTGAAAAACTGTTTTTT
CASSVGTVEKLFF
>TRBV5-4|TRBJ2-1|.|TRBD2
TGTGCCAGCGAACTAGCGGGGGTCCTAAATGAGCAGTTCTTC
CASELAGVLNEQFF
>TRBV5-1|TRBJ2-7|.|TRBD1
TGCGCCAGCAGCTTGAGGACAGGGGTCGTCTACGAGCAGTACTTC
CASSLRTGVVYEQYF
>TRBV5-1|TRBJ1-1|.|TRBD1
TGCGCCAGCAGCTTGGGCAGGGGGCTGGACACTGAAGCTTTCTTT
CASSLGRGLDTEAFF
>TRBV9|TRBJ2-7|once|.
TGTGCCAGCAGTAGTGGACGGACCCCCTACGAGCAGTACTTC
CASSSGRTPYEQYF
>TRBV7-2|TRBJ2-5|.|.
TGTGCCAGCAGCCTCATGAGGGTTCAAGAGACCCAGTACTTC
CASSLMRVQETQYF
>TRBV5-1|TRBJ1-2|few|.
TGCGCCAGCAGCCGGCAACAGGATAGTGGCTACACCTTC
CASSRQQDSGYTF
>TRBV9|TRBJ1-2|once|.
TGTGCCAGCAGTGGACTGGGGGGAGGCTACACCTTC
CASSGLGGGYTF
>TRBV27|TRBJ2-3|.|.
TGTGCCAGCAGTTTTCTCGATACGGCAGATACGCAGTATTTT
CASSFLDTADTQYF
>TRBV19|TRBJ2-1|.|TRBD2
TGTGCCAGTAGTCTCCTAGCGGGAGGGCAGGGCCGCTCCTACAATGAGCAGTTCTTC
CASSLLAGGQGRSYNEQFF
>TRBV5-6|TRBJ1-6|.|.
TGTGCCAGCAGCTTAAGACAGCACATTAATTCACCCCTCCACTTT
CASSLRQHINSPLHF
>TRBV6-5|TRBJ2-7|.|.
TGTGCCAGCAGTTACTCTTCCGAGCAGTACTTC
CASSYSSEQYF
>TRBV19|TRBJ2-3|.|TRBD2
TGTGCCAGTAGTTTGGGACTAGCGGGGGGGCGGTGGAGAGATACGCAGTATTTT
CASSLGLAGGRWRDTQYF
>TRBV27|TRBJ2-7|few|.
TGTGCCAGCAGTTTATCGTCAGGGTGGGTCACCTCTAGTGAGCAGTACTTC
CASSLSSGWVTSSEQYF
>TRBV6-6|TRBJ1-1|.|TRBD1
TGTGCCAGCAGGCCGGGACAGACGAACACTGAAGCTTTCTTT
CASRPGQTNTEAFF
>TRBV19|TRBJ2-2|.|TRBD2
TGTGCCAGTACTCGGACTAGCGGGACGAACACCGGGGAGCTGTTTTTT
CASTRTSGTNTGELFF
>TRBV27|TRBJ1-4|.|TRBD1
TGTGCCAGCAGTCTTCGGACAGGGAATCCGGAAAAACTGTTTTTT
CASSLRTGNPEKLFF
>TRBV7-2|TRBJ2-1|.|.
TGTGCCAGCAGCTCGATTCATGATTCCTACAATGAGCAGTTCTTC
CASSSIHDSYNEQFF
>TRBV7-9|TRBJ2-3|.|.
TGTGCCAGCAGCCTCGGGACACACGGCACAGATACGCAGTATTTT
CASSLGTHGTDTQYF
>TRBV11-1|TRBJ1-1|.|.
TGTGCCAGCAGCACCAGACAGAGGGCAGAAGCTTTCTTT
CASSTRQRAEAFF
>TRBV5-1|TRBJ1-3|.|.
TGCGCCAGCAGCTTGGGCGCCCAAAGCTCTGGAAACACCATATATTTT
CASSLGAQSSGNTIYF
>TRBV5-1|TRBJ2-2|.|TRBD2
TGCGCCAGCAGCCCGCCGACCGGGACTAGCGGGGCGAACACCGGGGAGCTGTTTTTT
CASSPPTGTSGANTGELFF
>TRBV11-2|TRBJ2-5|.|.
TGTGCCAGCAGCTTAGATAATAGGGGGGCCTGGGAGACCCAGTACTTC
CASSLDNRGAWETQYF
>TRBV7-6|TRBJ2-1|once|TRBD2
TGTGCCAGCAGCTCGATAGCGGGCCTACTTACGAATGAGCAGTTCTTC
CASSSIAGLLTNEQFF
>TRBV25-1|TRBJ1-2|.|.
TGTGCCAGCGCCTCGCCCGGGACCCGAGAGGGCTACACCTTC
CASASPGTREGYTF
>TRBV6-1|TRBJ1-6|once|.
TGTGCCAGCAGTGAAGCGTCGGGGGCGACTTCACCCCTCCACTTT
CASSEASGATSPLHF
>TRBV25-1|TRBJ1-5|.|TRBD1
TGTGCCAGGGGACAGGGTAATAGCAATCAGCCCCAGCATTTT
CARGQGNSNQPQHF
>TRBV2|TRBJ2-7|.|TRBD2
TGTGCCAGCAGCCGGACTAGCGGGAGGCTTTCCTACGAGCAGTACTTC
CASSRTSGRLSYEQYF
>TRBV18|TRBJ2-2|.|.
TGTGCCAGCTCACCTGCGGGGGCTGGAACCGGGGAGCTGTTTTTT
CASSPAGAGTGELFF
>TRBV11-3|TRBJ2-5|.|.
TGTGCCAGCAGTAGGACTTTTGAAGAGACCCAGTACTTC
CASSRTFEETQYF
>TRBV27|TRBJ1-6|.|TRBD1
TGTGCCAGTAGCTCCAGGGGGTGGGATTCACCCCTCCACTTT
CASSSRGWDSPLHF
>TRBV27|TRBJ1-1|.|.
TGTGCCAGCACTGGCAGACTGAACACTGAAGCTTTCTTT
CASTGRLNTEAFF
>TRBV5-1|TRBJ2-5|few|TRBD2
TGCGCCAGCAGCTTGGTTCCTAGCGGGGGGCTGACGTACCAAGAGACCCAGTACTTC
CASSLVPSGGLTYQETQYF
>TRBV6-1|TRBJ2-7|few|.
TGTGCCAGCAGCCAGACCTACGAGCAGTACTTC
CASSQTYEQYF
>TRBV18|TRBJ2-7|once|.
TGTGCCAGCTCACTCCGGGCCATCGCCTACGAGCAGTACTTC
CASSLRAIAYEQYF